Listed below are T cell receptor beta chains from one sample, sequenced in a study of blood T cell repertoires in COVID-19. TCRdb's table, derived via immunoSEQ multiplex PCR, lists solely in-frame clones and lacks some. The table records 35,000 to 45,000 clones, 89% of them present only once. Sequenced input: peripheral blood. These receptors all stem from a human donor in a cohort sampled during active COVID-19. Both conserved end residues are part of each CDR3. Each record gives: D gene, clone size, J gene, V gene, CDR3 protein, CDR3 DNA. The D gene is left open where the match is weak. Size values are once, few and many counts, or a class for expanded clones, and some rows have none.

NA NA TRBJ2-5 TRBV6-2/TRBV6-3 CASSYPLALQETQYF TGTGCCAGCAGTTACCCTCTAGCGTTGCAAGAGACCCAGTACTTC
TRBD1 NA TRBJ1-4 TRBV27 CASSSGQGATNEKLFF TGTGCCAGCAGTTCTGGACAGGGGGCAACTAATGAAAAACTGTTTTTT
NA NA TRBJ1-3 TRBV2 CASSDDGGGNTIYF TGTGCCAGCAGTGACGACGGGGGTGGAAACACCATATATTTT
NA NA TRBJ1-2 TRBV5-5 CASSLGWSSPSYGYTF TGTGCCAGCAGCTTGGGGTGGAGCAGCCCTTCCTATGGCTACACCTTC
TRBD1 NA TRBJ1-3 TRBV18 CASAGQGLSGNTIYF TGTGCCAGCGCAGGACAGGGTTTGTCTGGAAACACCATATATTTT
NA NA TRBJ1-2 TRBV19 CASSISVADYGYTF TGTGCCAGTAGTATTTCCGTAGCAGACTATGGCTACACCTTC
NA NA TRBJ1-5 TRBV10-2 CASSGGGSGQPQHF TGCGCCAGCAGTGGAGGAGGGAGTGGTCAGCCCCAGCATTTT
TRBD2 NA TRBJ2-7 TRBV20-1 CSASITGGTYEQYF TGCAGTGCTAGTATAACGGGGGGAACCTACGAGCAGTACTTC
TRBD1 NA TRBJ1-2 TRBV4-2 CASSQGFAGQGVGDYGYTF TGTGCCAGCAGCCAAGGTTTCGCCGGACAGGGGGTAGGTGACTATGGCTACACCTTC
NA NA TRBJ2-7 TRBV21-1 CASSKHPTAFYEQYF TGTGCCAGCAGCAAGCACCCGACAGCGTTCTACGAGCAGTACTTC
TRBD1 NA TRBJ1-2 TRBV4-3 CASSQDRGQGLGYTF TGCGCCAGCAGCCAAGATAGGGGGCAGGGGCTAGGCTACACCTTC
TRBD1 NA TRBJ1-2 TRBV29-1 CSVEGAGTVYGYTF TGCAGCGTTGAAGGGGCAGGGACAGTCTATGGCTACACCTTC
TRBD1 NA TRBJ1-5 TRBV18 CASSPGQGYQPQHF TGTGCCAGCTCACCCGGACAGGGGTACCAGCCCCAGCATTTT
NA NA TRBJ1-1 TRBV10-3 CAISESQQSNTEAFF TGTGCCATCAGTGAGTCCCAACAATCGAACACTGAAGCTTTCTTT
TRBD1 NA TRBJ1-5 TRBV4-3 CASSQGQGALQPQHF TGCGCCAGCAGCCAAGGCCAGGGGGCCCTCCAGCCCCAGCATTTT
TRBD1 NA TRBJ1-2 TRBV12-3/TRBV12-4 CASSFPHRGGYTF TGTGCCAGCAGTTTCCCCCACAGGGGAGGCTACACCTTC
NA NA TRBJ2-7 TRBV7-8 CASSPQGYYEQYF TGTGCCAGCAGCCCTCAGGGGTACTACGAGCAGTACTTC
TRBD1 NA TRBJ1-3 TRBV7-6 CASSRGQGRTGNTIYF TGTGCCAGCAGCCGCGGACAGGGACGGACGGGAAACACCATATATTTT
TRBD1 NA TRBJ1-2 TRBV6-5 CASSFLGQGDYGYTF TGTGCCAGCAGTTTTCTTGGACAGGGCGACTATGGCTACACCTTC
TRBD1 NA TRBJ1-2 TRBV2 CASTQTGIHGYTF TGTGCCAGCACCCAGACAGGGATCCATGGCTACACCTTC
NA NA TRBJ2-7 TRBV9 CASSGRPGEQYF TGTGCCAGCAGCGGACGACCGGGCGAGCAGTACTTC
NA NA TRBJ1-1 TRBV24-1 CATCWAFLHTEAFF TGTGCCACCTGTTGGGCCTTCCTTCACACTGAAGCTTTCTTT
NA NA TRBJ1-1 TRBV5-4 CASSLDRNTEAFF TGTGCCAGCAGCCTGGACAGGAACACTGAAGCTTTCTTT
TRBD2 once TRBJ2-7 TRBV27 CASSLAGVLPHEQYF TGTGCCAGCAGTTTAGCGGGAGTCCTGCCCCACGAGCAGTACTTC
NA NA TRBJ1-2 TRBV6-2/TRBV6-3 CASSYGHNYGYTF TGTGCCAGCAGTTACGGGCATAACTATGGCTACACCTTC
TRBD1 NA TRBJ1-2 TRBV2 CASSDTGGAYGYTF TGTGCCAGCAGTGATACAGGGGGCGCCTATGGCTACACCTTC
TRBD2 NA TRBJ2-7 TRBV9 CASSPGLADFDEQYF TGTGCCAGCAGCCCCGGACTAGCGGATTTCGACGAGCAGTACTTC
TRBD1 NA TRBJ1-5 TRBV19 CASGYRGSNQPQHF TGTGCCAGTGGATACAGGGGTAGCAATCAGCCCCAGCATTTT
NA few TRBJ2-7 TRBV4-3 CASSQDLPSYEQYF TGCGCCAGCAGCCAAGACCTCCCCTCCTACGAGCAGTACTTC
TRBD1 once TRBJ1-5 TRBV6-2/TRBV6-3 CASSLGTGIFQPQHF TGTGCCAGCAGTCTCGGGACAGGGATTTTTCAGCCCCAGCATTTT
TRBD2 NA TRBJ2-1 TRBV19 CASSIASGGVEQFF TGTGCCAGTAGTATAGCTAGCGGGGGGGTGGAGCAGTTCTTC
NA NA TRBJ1-2 TRBV28 CASSEAGARGYGYTF TGTGCCAGCAGTGAAGCGGGCGCGAGGGGCTATGGCTACACCTTC
NA NA TRBJ2-7 TRBV7-9 CASSPPGSYEQYF TGTGCCAGCAGCCCCCCCGGCTCCTACGAGCAGTACTTC
NA NA TRBJ1-1 TRBV21-1 CASSAAGNTEAFF TGTGCCAGCAGCGCAGCGGGGAACACTGAAGCTTTCTTT
NA NA TRBJ1-4 TRBV7-2 CASSLNGGNEKLFF TGTGCCAGCAGCTTAAATGGCGGGAATGAAAAACTGTTTTTT
TRBD1 few TRBJ1-6 TRBV10-2 CASSAGQGGNSPLHF TGCGCCAGCAGTGCTGGACAGGGGGGGAATTCACCCCTCCACTTT
TRBD1 NA TRBJ1-2 TRBV2 CASSEMSGGNYGYTF TGTGCCAGCAGTGAAATGTCAGGGGGCAACTATGGCTACACCTTC
TRBD1 NA TRBJ1-5 TRBV4-1 CASSHRGKNQPQHF TGCGCCAGCAGCCACAGGGGGAAGAATCAGCCCCAGCATTTT
NA NA TRBJ2-3 TRBV7-2 CASSLAGGRRDTQYF TGTGCCAGCAGCTTAGCGGGGGGGCGGAGAGATACGCAGTATTTT
NA few TRBJ1-5 TRBV4-3 CASSPGYGNQPQHF TGCGCCAGCAGCCCAGGGTATGGAAATCAGCCCCAGCATTTT
NA NA TRBJ1-1 TRBV5-5 CASSLGPREAFF TGTGCCAGCAGCTTGGGCCCCCGGGAAGCTTTCTTT
NA NA TRBJ2-2 TRBV19 CASSMLALAGELFF TGTGCCAGTAGTATGCTAGCTCTGGCCGGGGAGCTGTTTTTT
TRBD1 NA TRBJ1-2 TRBV13 CASSQSGTGAFYGYGYTF TGTGCCAGCAGCCAATCCGGGACAGGGGCCTTTTACGGCTATGGCTACACCTTC
TRBD1 NA TRBJ1-4 TRBV19 CASSPPGQINEKLFF TGTGCCAGTAGTCCACCGGGACAGATTAATGAAAAACTGTTTTTT
NA NA TRBJ2-6 TRBV27 CASTLLNGANVLTF TGTGCCAGCACTTTGCTAAATGGGGCCAACGTCCTGACTTTC
TRBD1 NA TRBJ1-2 TRBV2 CASSLGQGVYGYTF TGTGCCAGCAGCTTAGGACAGGGAGTCTATGGCTACACCTTC
NA NA TRBJ2-7 TRBV19 CASSMGQGLEQYF TGTGCCAGTAGTATGGGCCAGGGCCTCGAGCAGTACTTC
NA NA TRBJ1-2 TRBV11-3 CASSLPPGQTYGYTF TGTGCCAGCAGCTTACCCCCCGGACAGACCTATGGCTACACCTTC
NA NA TRBJ2-7 TRBV7-9 CASSPAGRGYEQYF TGTGCCAGCAGCCCCGCCGGCCGGGGCTACGAGCAGTACTTC
TRBD1 NA TRBJ1-3 TRBV19 CASGGPGQGRPSGNTIYF TGTGCCAGTGGGGGCCCCGGACAGGGCCGCCCCTCTGGAAACACCATATATTTT
TRBD1 NA TRBJ2-7 TRBV6-1 CASSALLGGLTYEQYF TGTGCCAGCAGTGCTTTGCTAGGGGGCCTAACCTACGAGCAGTACTTC
NA NA TRBJ1-1 TRBV11-3 CASSLNSGNTEAFF TGTGCCAGCAGCTTAAACTCTGGGAACACTGAAGCTTTCTTT